These T cell receptor beta chains were read from a single sample in a study of Siglec-9 on CD8 T cells in melanoma. Profiling relied on immunoSEQ multiplex PCR, and the TCRdb table lists in-frame clones only, not all of them. Counted here are about 33,000 clones, approximately 84% occurring once; the ten biggest clones make up more than 1.5%. The specimen was Siglec-9- CD8+ T cells sorted from blood. The origin of the receptors is a human donor in good health. CDR3s leave out the opening cysteine and the closing phenylalanine or tryptophan. Each record gives: CDR3 protein, V gene.

CDR3aa: ASSWDLVGLELF
v_gene: TRBV7-9

CDR3aa: ATLRAGEAF
v_gene: TRBV27

CDR3aa: SVADSGNTIY
v_gene: TRBV29-1

CDR3aa: ASSYWTQSTDTQY
v_gene: TRBV7-9

CDR3aa: ASSWIPSPYNEQF
v_gene: TRBV19

CDR3aa: ASSSLHRDSTLPDTQY
v_gene: TRBV7-9

CDR3aa: ASSPGGGYETQY
v_gene: TRBV13

CDR3aa: ASSFTGSGEDTEAF
v_gene: TRBV7-9

CDR3aa: ASTTFQLGAAQF
v_gene: TRBV4-2

CDR3aa: SVESGTETYEQY
v_gene: TRBV29-1

CDR3aa: ASTRQRGQPQH
v_gene: TRBV2

CDR3aa: ASSYTGEPGQPQH
v_gene: TRBV6-6

CDR3aa: ASSVIGAETEAF
v_gene: TRBV25-1

CDR3aa: ASSSPLQGNYEQY
v_gene: TRBV7-9

CDR3aa: ASSASTGQGNEQF
v_gene: TRBV9

CDR3aa: ASSRGAGGSSSYNEQF
v_gene: TRBV5-4

CDR3aa: ASSLATGWTEAF
v_gene: TRBV5-6

CDR3aa: ASSYHSTGELF
v_gene: TRBV6-5

CDR3aa: ASSHRGAYEQY
v_gene: TRBV27

CDR3aa: ASSTPWTGNTQY
v_gene: TRBV27

CDR3aa: ASSLDSRETQY
v_gene: TRBV11-3

CDR3aa: ASRVRGDYEQY
v_gene: TRBV27

CDR3aa: ASSYYNEQF
v_gene: TRBV11-2

CDR3aa: ASTLTGLAGADTQY
v_gene: TRBV11-2

CDR3aa: ASSLQGGGVNNEQF
v_gene: TRBV27

CDR3aa: ASTGGAGKDYT
v_gene: TRBV6-1

CDR3aa: ASSASSGVMANEQF
v_gene: TRBV5-1

CDR3aa: ASSLGLGGRGYEQY
v_gene: TRBV5-1

CDR3aa: ASSLHVGRGVEETQY
v_gene: TRBV28

CDR3aa: ASSYTGIGEKLF
v_gene: TRBV27

CDR3aa: ASSEAGGFGELF
v_gene: TRBV6-4

CDR3aa: AWSVHNSPLH
v_gene: TRBV30

CDR3aa: ASSLLQGPYEQY
v_gene: TRBV7-8

CDR3aa: ASSDRGPDTQY
v_gene: TRBV5-6

CDR3aa: ASGLVIRDYYGYT
v_gene: TRBV12-5

CDR3aa: ASSQWTGMVADTQY
v_gene: TRBV19

CDR3aa: ASSVGTSGTSSPYEQY
v_gene: TRBV28

CDR3aa: ASSSSDRVYYEQY
v_gene: TRBV28

CDR3aa: AWSEGQGANVLT
v_gene: TRBV30

CDR3aa: ASSSQEVSHEQY
v_gene: TRBV27

CDR3aa: ASSPDREGEKLF
v_gene: TRBV28

CDR3aa: ASSDPGNTEAF
v_gene: TRBV6-1

CDR3aa: ASSPDGNYGYT
v_gene: TRBV27

CDR3aa: ASSEYRGDLESQY
v_gene: TRBV2

CDR3aa: ASSLDFSPTEAF
v_gene: TRBV11-2